This TCR beta chain was documented in a study of shared T cell receptors in the human thymus. V gave up 0 bases and J gave up 2 bases; unmatched junction bases: 6. Germline CDR1 and CDR2: SGHAT and FQNNGV. The CDR3 is 18 residues long. TCRdb's table, derived via immunoSEQ multiplex PCR, lists solely in-frame clones and lacks some. The profile covers about 660,000 clones, with around 87% appearing a single time and over 0.008% taken by the ten largest. The sample was also linked to a second study, of human thymus T cells. That paper states: Congenital heart defects were the reason for the corrective surgery that the donors, healthy Finnish infants, were having. Resections were taken during corrective heart surgery, and the thymus tissue came from these. In thymic and blood repertoires alike, V and J usage looked biased.

The sequencing input was thymocytes. The receptor was isolated from a boy in the first two years of life with a congenital heart defect. The chain couples TRBV11-2 to TRBJ1-6; 8 bases map to TRBD1. The CDR3 loop is CASSLDRGTGTYNSPLHF. DNA for the CDR3: TGTGCCAGCAGCTTAGATAGGGGGACAGGAACCTATAATTCACCCCTCCACTTT.